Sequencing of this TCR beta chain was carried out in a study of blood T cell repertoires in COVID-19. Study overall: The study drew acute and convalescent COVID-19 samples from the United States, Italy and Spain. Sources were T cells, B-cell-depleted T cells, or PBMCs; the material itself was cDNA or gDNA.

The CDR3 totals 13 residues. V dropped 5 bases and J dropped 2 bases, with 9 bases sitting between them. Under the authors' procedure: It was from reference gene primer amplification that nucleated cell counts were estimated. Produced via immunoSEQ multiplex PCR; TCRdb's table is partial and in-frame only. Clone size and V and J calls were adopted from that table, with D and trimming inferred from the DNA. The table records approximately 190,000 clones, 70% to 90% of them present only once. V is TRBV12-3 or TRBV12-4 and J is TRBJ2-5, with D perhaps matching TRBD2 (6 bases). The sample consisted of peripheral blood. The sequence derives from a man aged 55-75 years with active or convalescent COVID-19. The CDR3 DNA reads TGTGCCAGCAGTGTCGGGAGACAAGAGACCCAGTACTTC. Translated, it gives CASSVGRQETQYF.